The source of this T cell receptor beta chain is a study of T-cell memory formation after mild COVID-19. Study at large: In these data, TCR clusters were largely donor specific. Study outcomes and limitations: Mainly CM and EM harbored the contracting CD4+ clones; mainly EMRA harbored the CD8+ ones.

Looked up from germline, CDR1 is LGHNA and CDR2 is YNFKEQ. Trimming cost V 1 base and J 3 bases, with 16 bases left between them. The CDR3 totals 17 residues. MiXCR, applied by TCRdb to the 5' RACE reads, yields one record per CDR3 protein. The repertoire holds roughly 280,000 distinct CDR3 sequences, with 8.2% as singletons. This clonotype appeared a few times. Its antigen is unidentified. What was sequenced was PBMCs or a T cell subset sorted from them (not recorded which). The clonotype was recovered from a man younger than 30 who had mild COVID-19 (a few samples of this study predate the infection). Cell type and time point are not known. The rearrangement joins TRBV4-2 to TRBJ2-1, with D perhaps being TRBD1 or TRBD2 (5 bases each). The CDR3 DNA follows: TGTGCCAGCAGCCAAGCGGGGTCAGGGCGCTTCTACAATGAGCAGTTCTTC. Its translation is CASSQAGSGRFYNEQFF.